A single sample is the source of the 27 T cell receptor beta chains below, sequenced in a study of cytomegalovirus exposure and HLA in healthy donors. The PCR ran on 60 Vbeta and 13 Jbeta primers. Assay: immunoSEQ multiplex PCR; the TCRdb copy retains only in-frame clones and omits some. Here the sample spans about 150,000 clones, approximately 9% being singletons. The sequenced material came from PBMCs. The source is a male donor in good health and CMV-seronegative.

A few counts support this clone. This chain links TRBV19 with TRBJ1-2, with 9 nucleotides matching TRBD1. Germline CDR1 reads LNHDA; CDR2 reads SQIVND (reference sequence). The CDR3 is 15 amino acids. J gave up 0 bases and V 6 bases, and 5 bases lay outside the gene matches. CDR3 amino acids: CASRRGQGTNYGYTF. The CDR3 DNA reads TGTGCCAGTAGAAGAGGACAGGGGACTAACTATGGCTACACCTTC.

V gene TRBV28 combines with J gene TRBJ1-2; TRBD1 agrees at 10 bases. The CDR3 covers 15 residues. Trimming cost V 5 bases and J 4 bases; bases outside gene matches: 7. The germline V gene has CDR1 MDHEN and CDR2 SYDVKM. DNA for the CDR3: TGTGCCAGCAGTACCGGGACAGGGGTCCTCTATGGCTACACCTTC. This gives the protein CASSTGTGVLYGYTF.

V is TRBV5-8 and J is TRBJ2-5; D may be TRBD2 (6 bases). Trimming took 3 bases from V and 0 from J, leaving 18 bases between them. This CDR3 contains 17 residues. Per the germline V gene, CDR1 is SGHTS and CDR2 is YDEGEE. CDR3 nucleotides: TGTGCCAGCAGCTGGTGGGTAGCGGAGATGTACCAAGAGACCCAGTACTTC. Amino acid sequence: CASSWWVAEMYQETQYF.

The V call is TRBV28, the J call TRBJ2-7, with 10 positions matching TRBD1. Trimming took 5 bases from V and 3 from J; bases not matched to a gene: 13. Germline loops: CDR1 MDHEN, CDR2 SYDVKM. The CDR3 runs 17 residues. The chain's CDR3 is CASSARIGTGELYEQYF. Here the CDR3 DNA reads TGTGCCAGCAGTGCGCGGATCGGGACAGGGGAACTCTACGAGCAGTACTTC.

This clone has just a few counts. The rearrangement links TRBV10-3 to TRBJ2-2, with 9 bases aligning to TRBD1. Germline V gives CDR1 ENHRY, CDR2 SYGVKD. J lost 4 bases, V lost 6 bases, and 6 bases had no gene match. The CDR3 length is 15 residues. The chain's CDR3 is CAIRPGTGFTGELFF. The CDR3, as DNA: TGTGCCATCAGACCCGGGACAGGGTTCACCGGGGAGCTGTTTTTT.

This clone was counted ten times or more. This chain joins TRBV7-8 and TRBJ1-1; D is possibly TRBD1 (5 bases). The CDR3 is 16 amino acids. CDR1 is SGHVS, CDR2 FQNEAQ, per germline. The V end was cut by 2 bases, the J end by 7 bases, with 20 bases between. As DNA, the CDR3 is TGTGCCAGCAGCTTATTCTCCGCCAGGGCTGTCGGTGAAGCTTTCTTT. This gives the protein CASSLFSARAVGEAFF.

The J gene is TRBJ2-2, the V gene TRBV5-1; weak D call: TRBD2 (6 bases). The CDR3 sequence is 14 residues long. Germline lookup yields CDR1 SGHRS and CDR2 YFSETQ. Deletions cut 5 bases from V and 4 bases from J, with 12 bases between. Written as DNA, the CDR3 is TGCGCCAGCAGAGCCGGAGGGAGCACCGGGGAGCTGTTTTTT. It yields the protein CASRAGGSTGELFF. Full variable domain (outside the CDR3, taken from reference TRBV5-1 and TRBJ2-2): KAGVTQTPRYLIKTRGQQVTLSCSPISGHRSVSWYQQTPGQGLQFLFEYFSETQRNKGNFPGRFSGRQFSNSRSEMNVSTLELGDSALYLCASRAGGSTGELFFGEGSRLTVL.

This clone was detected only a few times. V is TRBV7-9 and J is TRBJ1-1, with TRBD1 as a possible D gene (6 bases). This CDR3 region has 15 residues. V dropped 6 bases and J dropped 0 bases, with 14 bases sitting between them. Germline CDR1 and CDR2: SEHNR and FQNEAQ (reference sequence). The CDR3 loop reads CASRLDRTMNTEAFF. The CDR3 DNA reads TGTGCCAGCAGATTGGACAGAACTATGAACACTGAAGCTTTCTTT. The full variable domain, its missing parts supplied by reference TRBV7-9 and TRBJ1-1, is DTGVSQNPRHKITKRGQNVTFRCDPISEHNRLYWYRQTLGQGPEFLTYFQNEAQLEKSRLLSDRFSAERPKGSFSTLEIQRTEQGDSAMYLCASRLDRTMNTEAFFGQGTRLTVV.

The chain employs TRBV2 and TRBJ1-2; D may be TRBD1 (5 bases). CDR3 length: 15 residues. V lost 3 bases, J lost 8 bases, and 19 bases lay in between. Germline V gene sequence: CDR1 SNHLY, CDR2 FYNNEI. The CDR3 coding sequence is TGTGCCAGCAGTGAGCCCAGACAGTCCTCGGTCGGCTACACCTTC. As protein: CASSEPRQSSVGYTF.

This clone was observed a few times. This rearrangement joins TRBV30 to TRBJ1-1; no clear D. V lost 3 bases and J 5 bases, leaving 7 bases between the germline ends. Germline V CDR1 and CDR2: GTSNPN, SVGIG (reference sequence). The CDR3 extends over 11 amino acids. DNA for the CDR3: TGTGCCTGGAGACCACGGACTGAAGCTTTCTTT. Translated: CAWRPRTEAFF.

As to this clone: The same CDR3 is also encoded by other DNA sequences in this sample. CDR3: CASSISGLNTEAFF. CDR3 bases: TGTGCCAGTAGTATATCAGGGTTGAACACTGAAGCTTTCTTT. The chain recombines TRBV19 with TRBJ1-1; a possible D gene is TRBD1 (5 bases). CDR1 and CDR2 from the germline V gene are LNHDA and SQIVND (reference sequence). V lost 2 bases and J 0 bases, leaving 7 bases between the germline ends. CDR3 length: 14 amino acids.

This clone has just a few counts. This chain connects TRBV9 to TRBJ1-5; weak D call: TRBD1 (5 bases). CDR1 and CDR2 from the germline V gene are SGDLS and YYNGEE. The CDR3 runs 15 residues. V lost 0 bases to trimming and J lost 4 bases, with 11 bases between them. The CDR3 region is CASSVGTGGNQPQHF. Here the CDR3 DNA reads TGTGCCAGCAGCGTAGGTACAGGAGGGAATCAGCCCCAGCATTTT.

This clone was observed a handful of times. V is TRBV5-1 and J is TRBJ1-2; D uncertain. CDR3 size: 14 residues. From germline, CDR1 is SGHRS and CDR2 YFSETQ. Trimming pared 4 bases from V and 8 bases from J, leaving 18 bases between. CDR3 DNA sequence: TGCGCCAGCAGCGCCCGGGAAACGAAGGGCGGCTACACCTTC. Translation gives CASSARETKGGYTF.

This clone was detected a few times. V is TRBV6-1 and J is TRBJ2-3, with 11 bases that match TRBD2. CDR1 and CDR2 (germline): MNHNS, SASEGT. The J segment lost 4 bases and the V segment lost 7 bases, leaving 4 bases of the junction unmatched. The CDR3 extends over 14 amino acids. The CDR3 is CASNLAGGADTQYF. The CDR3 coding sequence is TGTGCCAGCAACTTAGCGGGAGGGGCAGATACGCAGTATTTT.

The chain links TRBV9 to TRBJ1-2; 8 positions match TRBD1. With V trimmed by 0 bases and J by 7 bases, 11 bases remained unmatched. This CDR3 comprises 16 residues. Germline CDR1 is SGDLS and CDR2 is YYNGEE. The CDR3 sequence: CASSVERGDGQGGYTF. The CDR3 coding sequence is TGTGCCAGCAGCGTAGAGAGAGGGGATGGACAGGGTGGCTACACCTTC.

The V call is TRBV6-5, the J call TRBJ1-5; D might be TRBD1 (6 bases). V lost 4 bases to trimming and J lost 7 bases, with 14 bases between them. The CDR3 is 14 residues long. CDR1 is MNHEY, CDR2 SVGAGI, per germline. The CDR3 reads CASSFDAGDQPQHF. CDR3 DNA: TGTGCCAGCAGTTTCGACGCAGGGGACCAGCCCCAGCATTTT.

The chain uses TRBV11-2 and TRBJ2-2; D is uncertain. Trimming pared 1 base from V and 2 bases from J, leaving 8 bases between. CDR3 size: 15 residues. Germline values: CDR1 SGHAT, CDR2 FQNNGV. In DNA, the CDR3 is TGTGCCAGCAGCTTAGGTTCGGTAAACACCGGGGAGCTGTTTTTT. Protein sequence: CASSLGSVNTGELFF.

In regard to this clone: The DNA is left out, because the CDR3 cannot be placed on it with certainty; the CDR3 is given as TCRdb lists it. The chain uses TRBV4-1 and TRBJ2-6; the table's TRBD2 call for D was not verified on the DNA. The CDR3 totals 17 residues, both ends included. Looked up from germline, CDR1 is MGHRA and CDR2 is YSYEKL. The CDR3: CASSRGGFGNGANVLTF.

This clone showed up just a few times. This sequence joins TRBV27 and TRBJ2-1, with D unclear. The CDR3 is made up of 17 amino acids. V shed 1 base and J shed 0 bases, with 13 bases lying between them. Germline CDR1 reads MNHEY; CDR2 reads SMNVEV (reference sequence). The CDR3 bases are TGTGCCAGCAGTTTATATGGTGGGCAGAGCTCCTACAATGAGCAGTTCTTC. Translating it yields CASSLYGGQSSYNEQFF.

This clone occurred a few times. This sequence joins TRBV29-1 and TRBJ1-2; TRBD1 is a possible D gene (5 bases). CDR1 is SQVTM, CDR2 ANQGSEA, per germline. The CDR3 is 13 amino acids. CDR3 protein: CTTASGQVYGYTF. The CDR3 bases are TGCACCACCGCATCAGGGCAAGTCTATGGCTACACCTTC.

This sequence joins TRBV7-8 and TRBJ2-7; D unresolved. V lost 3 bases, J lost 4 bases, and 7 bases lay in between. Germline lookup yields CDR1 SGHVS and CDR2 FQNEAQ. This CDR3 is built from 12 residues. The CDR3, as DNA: TGTGCCAGCAGCTTCAACAGATACGAGCAGTACTTC. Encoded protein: CASSFNRYEQYF. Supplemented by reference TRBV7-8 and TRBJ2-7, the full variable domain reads GAGVSQSPRYKVAKRGQDVALRCDPISGHVSLFWYQQALGQGPEFLTYFQNEAQLDKSGLPSDRFFAERPEGSVSTLKIQRTQQEDSAVYLCASSFNRYEQYFGPGTRLTVT.

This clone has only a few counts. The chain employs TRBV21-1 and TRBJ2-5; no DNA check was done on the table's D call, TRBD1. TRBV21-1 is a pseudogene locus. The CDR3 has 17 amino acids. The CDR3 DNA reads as TGTGCCAGCAGCCTACGGACCTGGTGGACAGAGCAAGAGACCCAGTACTTC. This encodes CASSLRTWWTEQETQYF.

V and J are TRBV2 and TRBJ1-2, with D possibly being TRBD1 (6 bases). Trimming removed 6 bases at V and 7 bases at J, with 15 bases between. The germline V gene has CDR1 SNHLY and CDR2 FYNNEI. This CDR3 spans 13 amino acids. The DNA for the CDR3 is TGTGCCAGCAGCTCACAGGGATGGCGTGGCTACACCTTC. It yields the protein CASSSQGWRGYTF. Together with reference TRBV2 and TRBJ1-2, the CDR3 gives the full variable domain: EPEVTQTPSHQVTQMGQEVILRCVPISNHLYFYWYRQILGQKVEFLVSFYNNEISEKSEIFDDQFSVERPDGSNFTLKIRSTKLEDSAMYFCASSSQGWRGYTFGSGTRLTVV.

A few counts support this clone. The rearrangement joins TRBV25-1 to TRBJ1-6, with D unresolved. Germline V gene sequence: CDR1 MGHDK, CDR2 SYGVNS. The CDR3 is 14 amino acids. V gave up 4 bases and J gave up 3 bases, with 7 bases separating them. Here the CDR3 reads CASSGRRYNSPLHF. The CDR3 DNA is TGTGCCAGCAGTGGGCGGCGCTATAATTCACCCCTCCACTTT.

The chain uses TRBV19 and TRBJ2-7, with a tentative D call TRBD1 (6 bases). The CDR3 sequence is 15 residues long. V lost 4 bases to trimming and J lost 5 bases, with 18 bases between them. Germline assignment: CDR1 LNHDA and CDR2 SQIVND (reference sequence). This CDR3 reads CASSTENRVGNEQYF. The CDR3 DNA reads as TGTGCCAGTAGTACGGAAAACAGGGTTGGGAACGAGCAGTACTTC.

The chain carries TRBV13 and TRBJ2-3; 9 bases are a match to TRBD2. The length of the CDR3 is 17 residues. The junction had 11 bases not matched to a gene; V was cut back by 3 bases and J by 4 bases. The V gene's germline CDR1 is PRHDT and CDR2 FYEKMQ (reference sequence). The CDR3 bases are TGTGCCAGCAGCTTTATCTGGGCGGGGGGGAGCCCAGATACGCAGTATTTT. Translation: CASSFIWAGGSPDTQYF.

Here the CDR3 reads CASSLGAGATDTQYF. CDR3 DNA sequence: TGTGCCAGCAGCTTAGGAGCGGGCGCCACAGATACGCAGTATTTT. The gene calls are TRBV11-3 and TRBJ2-3, with D tentatively TRBD2 (6 bases). V was trimmed by 1 base and J by 2 bases, leaving 10 bases between them. Germline V CDR1 and CDR2: SGHNT, YENEEA. The CDR3 has 15 amino acids.